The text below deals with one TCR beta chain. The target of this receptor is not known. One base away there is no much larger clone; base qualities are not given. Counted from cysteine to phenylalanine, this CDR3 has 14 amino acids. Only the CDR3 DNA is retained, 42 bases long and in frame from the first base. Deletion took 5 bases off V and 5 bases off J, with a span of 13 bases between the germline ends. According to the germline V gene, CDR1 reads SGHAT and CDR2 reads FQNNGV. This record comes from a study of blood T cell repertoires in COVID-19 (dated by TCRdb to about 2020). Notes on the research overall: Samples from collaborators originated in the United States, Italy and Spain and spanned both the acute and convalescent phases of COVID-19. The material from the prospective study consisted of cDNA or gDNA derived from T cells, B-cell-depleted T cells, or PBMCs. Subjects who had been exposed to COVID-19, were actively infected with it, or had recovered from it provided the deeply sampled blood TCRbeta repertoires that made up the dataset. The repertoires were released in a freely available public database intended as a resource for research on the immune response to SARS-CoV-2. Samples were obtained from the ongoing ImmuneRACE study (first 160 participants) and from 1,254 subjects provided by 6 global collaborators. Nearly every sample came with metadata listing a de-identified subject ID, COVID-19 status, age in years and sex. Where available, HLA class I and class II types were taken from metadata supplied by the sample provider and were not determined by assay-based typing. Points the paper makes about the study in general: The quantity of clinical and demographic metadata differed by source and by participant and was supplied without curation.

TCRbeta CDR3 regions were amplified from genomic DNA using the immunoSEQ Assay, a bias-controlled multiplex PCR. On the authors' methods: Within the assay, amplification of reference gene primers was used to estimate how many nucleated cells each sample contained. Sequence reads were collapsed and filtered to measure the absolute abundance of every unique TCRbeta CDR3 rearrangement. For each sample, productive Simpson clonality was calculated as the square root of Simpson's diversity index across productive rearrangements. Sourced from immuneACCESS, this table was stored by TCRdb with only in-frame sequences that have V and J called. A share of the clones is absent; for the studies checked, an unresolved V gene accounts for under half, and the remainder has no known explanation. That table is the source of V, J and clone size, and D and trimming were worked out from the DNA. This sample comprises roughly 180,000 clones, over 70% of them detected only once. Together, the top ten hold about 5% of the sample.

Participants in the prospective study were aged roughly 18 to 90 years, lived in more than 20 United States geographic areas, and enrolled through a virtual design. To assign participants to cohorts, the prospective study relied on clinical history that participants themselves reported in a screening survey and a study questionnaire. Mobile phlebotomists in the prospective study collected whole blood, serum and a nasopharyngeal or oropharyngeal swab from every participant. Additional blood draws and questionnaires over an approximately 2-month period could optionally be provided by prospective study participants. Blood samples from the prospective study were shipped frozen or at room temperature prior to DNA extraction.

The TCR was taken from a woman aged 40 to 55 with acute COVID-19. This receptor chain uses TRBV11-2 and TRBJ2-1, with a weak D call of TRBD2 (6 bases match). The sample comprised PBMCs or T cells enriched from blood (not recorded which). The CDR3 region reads CASSVIREDNEQFF. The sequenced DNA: TGTGCCAGCAGCGTAATAAGGGAGGACAATGAGCAGTTCTTC. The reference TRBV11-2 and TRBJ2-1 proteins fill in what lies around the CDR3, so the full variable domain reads EAGVAQSPRYKIIEKRQSVAFWCNPISGHATLYWYQQILGQGPKLLIQFQNNGVVDDSQLPKDRFSAERLKGVDSTLKIQPAKLEDSAVYLCASSVIREDNEQFFGPGTRLTVL.